These T cell receptor beta chains were read from a single sample in a study of CD8 T cells in Susac syndrome. From the immunoSEQ multiplex PCR reads, TCRdb called clonotypes with MiXCR, one entry per CDR3 protein. This table holds about 89,000 distinct CDR3 sequences, approximately 95% found once. Source material: CD8+ T cells from PBMCs. These receptors were taken from a human donor in good health. CDR3s include the opening cysteine and the closing phenylalanine or tryptophan. The D gene is left open where the match is weak. Only part of the rows carry a size: once, few, many, or a class if the clone is expanded.

j_call: TRBJ2-1
v_call: TRBV20-1
d_call: -
clone_size: -
cdr3_aa: CSARDLSGNEQFF
cdr3_nt: TGCAGTGCTAGAGATCTCTCAGGGAATGAGCAGTTCTTC

j_call: TRBJ1-1
v_call: TRBV12-3/TRBV12-4
d_call: TRBD1
clone_size: -
cdr3_aa: CASSFGQGKAFF
cdr3_nt: TGTGCCAGCAGTTTTGGACAGGGAAAAGCTTTCTTT

j_call: TRBJ1-2
v_call: TRBV20-1
d_call: -
clone_size: -
cdr3_aa: CSAPGYAYGYTF
cdr3_nt: TGCAGTGCTCCGGGATACGCTTATGGCTACACCTTC

j_call: TRBJ2-7
v_call: TRBV9
d_call: -
clone_size: -
cdr3_aa: CASSPGGGFSYEQYF
cdr3_nt: TGTGCCAGCAGCCCAGGAGGGGGCTTCTCCTACGAGCAGTACTTC

j_call: TRBJ2-3
v_call: TRBV29-1
d_call: -
clone_size: once
cdr3_aa: CSVLGVRTDTQYF
cdr3_nt: TGCAGCGTCCTAGGGGTCCGCACAGATACGCAGTATTTT

j_call: TRBJ2-1
v_call: TRBV4-1
d_call: -
clone_size: -
cdr3_aa: CASSQERLYNEQFF
cdr3_nt: TGCGCCAGCAGCCAAGAACGACTGTACAATGAGCAGTTCTTC

j_call: TRBJ2-5
v_call: TRBV12-3/TRBV12-4
d_call: -
clone_size: once
cdr3_aa: CASGVLGETQYF
cdr3_nt: TGTGCCAGTGGCGTCTTAGGGGAGACCCAGTACTTC

j_call: TRBJ1-1
v_call: TRBV2
d_call: TRBD1
clone_size: -
cdr3_aa: CASCGQGRLSGTEAFF
cdr3_nt: TGTGCCAGCTGCGGACAGGGGAGGCTATCGGGCACTGAAGCTTTCTTT

j_call: TRBJ1-2
v_call: TRBV25-1
d_call: -
clone_size: -
cdr3_aa: CASSESGSPHGYTF
cdr3_nt: TGTGCCAGCAGTGAATCGGGCAGCCCCCATGGCTACACCTTC

j_call: TRBJ1-2
v_call: TRBV9
d_call: TRBD1
clone_size: -
cdr3_aa: CASSPQGANYGYTF
cdr3_nt: TGTGCCAGCAGCCCGCAGGGGGCTAACTATGGCTACACCTTC

j_call: TRBJ2-4
v_call: TRBV7-9
d_call: TRBD2
clone_size: -
cdr3_aa: CASSATSGGAGRVKNIQYF
cdr3_nt: TGTGCCAGCAGCGCGACTAGCGGGGGGGCCGGTCGTGTCAAAAACATTCAGTACTTC

j_call: TRBJ1-2
v_call: TRBV5-1
d_call: -
clone_size: -
cdr3_aa: CASRVNNYGYTF
cdr3_nt: TGCGCCAGCAGGGTCAATAACTATGGCTACACCTTC

j_call: TRBJ1-1
v_call: TRBV5-1
d_call: -
clone_size: -
cdr3_aa: CASSLYRDEAFF
cdr3_nt: TGCGCCAGCAGCTTGTACAGAGATGAAGCTTTCTTT

j_call: TRBJ2-3
v_call: TRBV11-2
d_call: -
clone_size: once
cdr3_aa: CASSGLLPDTQYF
cdr3_nt: TGTGCCAGCAGTGGACTCCTGCCTGATACGCAGTATTTT

j_call: TRBJ1-5
v_call: TRBV19
d_call: -
clone_size: -
cdr3_aa: CASSTPGRRNQPQHF
cdr3_nt: TGTGCCAGTAGTACCCCCGGACGCCGCAATCAGCCCCAGCATTTT

j_call: TRBJ1-1
v_call: TRBV6-4
d_call: TRBD1
clone_size: -
cdr3_aa: CASSPGTGNTEAFF
cdr3_nt: TGTGCCAGCAGTCCCGGGACAGGGAACACTGAAGCTTTCTTT

j_call: TRBJ1-1
v_call: TRBV13
d_call: TRBD1
clone_size: -
cdr3_aa: CASRSDRGHPNTEAFF
cdr3_nt: TGTGCCAGCAGGTCAGACAGGGGCCACCCGAACACTGAAGCTTTCTTT

j_call: TRBJ2-7
v_call: TRBV18
d_call: -
clone_size: -
cdr3_aa: CASSLPGRVYEQYF
cdr3_nt: TGTGCCAGCTCACTTCCAGGAAGGGTCTACGAGCAGTACTTC

j_call: TRBJ2-5
v_call: TRBV5-4
d_call: -
clone_size: -
cdr3_aa: CASSLVPSSQETQYF
cdr3_nt: TGTGCCAGCAGCTTGGTGCCCAGTTCCCAAGAGACCCAGTACTTC

j_call: TRBJ1-2
v_call: TRBV4-2
d_call: TRBD1
clone_size: once
cdr3_aa: CASSQGQGDLYGYTF
cdr3_nt: TGTGCCAGCAGCCAAGGACAGGGGGACCTCTATGGCTACACCTTC

j_call: TRBJ2-7
v_call: TRBV27
d_call: TRBD2
clone_size: -
cdr3_aa: CASSYGTSAFYEQYF
cdr3_nt: TGTGCCAGCAGTTACGGGACTAGTGCTTTTTACGAGCAGTACTTC

j_call: TRBJ2-1
v_call: TRBV2
d_call: -
clone_size: -
cdr3_aa: CASSAGNSYNEQFF
cdr3_nt: TGTGCCAGCAGTGCGGGGAACTCCTACAATGAGCAGTTCTTC

j_call: TRBJ1-1
v_call: TRBV20-1
d_call: -
clone_size: once
cdr3_aa: CSAAGANTEAFF
cdr3_nt: TGCAGTGCTGCAGGAGCCAACACTGAAGCTTTCTTT

j_call: TRBJ2-1
v_call: TRBV13
d_call: -
clone_size: -
cdr3_aa: CASSLNQAASEQFF
cdr3_nt: TGTGCCAGCAGCTTAAATCAGGCCGCCAGTGAGCAGTTCTTC

j_call: TRBJ1-6
v_call: TRBV6-1
d_call: -
clone_size: -
cdr3_aa: CASSLRTGTNSPLHF
cdr3_nt: TGTGCCAGCAGTCTCCGAACAGGGACAAATTCACCCCTCCACTTT

j_call: TRBJ2-5
v_call: TRBV13
d_call: TRBD1
clone_size: -
cdr3_aa: CASSSGQGGYQETQYF
cdr3_nt: TGTGCCAGCAGCTCAGGACAGGGGGGATACCAAGAGACCCAGTACTTC

j_call: TRBJ2-1
v_call: TRBV5-1
d_call: TRBD2
clone_size: -
cdr3_aa: CASSFTSGSYNEQFF
cdr3_nt: TGCGCCAGCAGCTTCACTAGCGGATCCTACAATGAGCAGTTCTTC

j_call: TRBJ2-7
v_call: TRBV2
d_call: TRBD2
clone_size: -
cdr3_aa: CASSELFPSGVEQYF
cdr3_nt: TGTGCCAGCAGTGAACTATTCCCTAGCGGGGTCGAGCAGTACTTC

j_call: TRBJ2-5
v_call: TRBV5-1
d_call: -
clone_size: -
cdr3_aa: CASGGEAEETQYF
cdr3_nt: TGCGCCAGTGGAGGGGAGGCTGAAGAGACCCAGTACTTC

j_call: TRBJ2-1
v_call: TRBV9
d_call: TRBD2
clone_size: -
cdr3_aa: CASSPGGLAGGPDNEQFF
cdr3_nt: TGTGCCAGCAGCCCCGGCGGACTAGCGGGGGGGCCGGACAATGAGCAGTTCTTC

j_call: TRBJ1-2
v_call: TRBV9
d_call: -
clone_size: -
cdr3_aa: CASSVSSDGSNYGYTF
cdr3_nt: TGTGCCAGCAGCGTATCCTCAGACGGATCTAACTATGGCTACACCTTC

j_call: TRBJ2-5
v_call: TRBV7-6
d_call: TRBD1
clone_size: -
cdr3_aa: CASSLAGGLPQETQYF
cdr3_nt: TGTGCCAGCAGCTTAGCAGGGGGCTTGCCTCAAGAGACCCAGTACTTC

j_call: TRBJ1-2
v_call: TRBV5-6
d_call: TRBD1
clone_size: -
cdr3_aa: CASSPGTVYGYTF
cdr3_nt: TGTGCCAGCAGCCCCGGGACAGTCTATGGCTACACCTTC

j_call: TRBJ1-1
v_call: TRBV6-4
d_call: TRBD1
clone_size: -
cdr3_aa: CASKPGQGRGEAFF
cdr3_nt: TGTGCCAGCAAGCCGGGACAGGGAAGGGGAGAAGCTTTCTTT

j_call: TRBJ2-7
v_call: TRBV3-1
d_call: TRBD2
clone_size: -
cdr3_aa: CASSQGVGGGSSYEQYF
cdr3_nt: TGTGCCAGCAGCCAAGGGGTCGGCGGGGGGAGCTCCTACGAGCAGTACTTC

j_call: TRBJ2-1
v_call: TRBV9
d_call: -
clone_size: -
cdr3_aa: CASSVLGSYNEQFF
cdr3_nt: TGTGCCAGCAGCGTATTGGGCTCCTACAATGAGCAGTTCTTC

j_call: TRBJ2-7
v_call: TRBV12-3/TRBV12-4
d_call: TRBD2
clone_size: -
cdr3_aa: CASSSTGTSGGNSYEQYF
cdr3_nt: TGTGCCAGCAGTTCGACCGGGACTAGCGGGGGGAACTCCTACGAGCAGTACTTC

j_call: TRBJ2-1
v_call: TRBV12-3/TRBV12-4
d_call: -
clone_size: -
cdr3_aa: CASSSTVYNEQFF
cdr3_nt: TGTGCCAGCAGTTCTACGGTTTACAATGAGCAGTTCTTC

j_call: TRBJ2-2
v_call: TRBV27
d_call: -
clone_size: -
cdr3_aa: CASSFTRRNTGELFF
cdr3_nt: TGTGCCAGCAGTTTTACCAGACGAAACACCGGGGAGCTGTTTTTT

j_call: TRBJ2-5
v_call: TRBV6-6
d_call: -
clone_size: -
cdr3_aa: CASRRGTQYF
cdr3_nt: TGTGCCAGCAGGAGGGGGACCCAGTACTTC

j_call: TRBJ1-1
v_call: TRBV29-1
d_call: -
clone_size: once
cdr3_aa: CSVERRKGLTEAFF
cdr3_nt: TGCAGCGTTGAAAGGAGAAAGGGCCTCACTGAAGCTTTCTTT

j_call: TRBJ2-2
v_call: TRBV29-1
d_call: TRBD1
clone_size: -
cdr3_aa: CSVVGGQGAGTGELFF
cdr3_nt: TGCAGCGTTGTGGGGGGACAGGGGGCCGGCACCGGGGAGCTGTTTTTT

j_call: TRBJ2-5
v_call: TRBV29-1
d_call: -
clone_size: -
cdr3_aa: CSVGPQGLKTQYF
cdr3_nt: TGCAGCGTCGGTCCGCAGGGTCTAAAGACCCAGTACTTC

j_call: TRBJ2-5
v_call: TRBV7-8
d_call: TRBD1
clone_size: -
cdr3_aa: CASSTWDRKNPETQYF
cdr3_nt: TGTGCCAGCAGCACTTGGGACAGAAAAAATCCAGAGACCCAGTACTTC

j_call: TRBJ2-7
v_call: TRBV5-6
d_call: -
clone_size: -
cdr3_aa: CASSLKTGADWAQYF
cdr3_nt: TGTGCCAGCAGCTTGAAAACAGGTGCGGACTGGGCGCAGTACTTC

j_call: TRBJ2-3
v_call: TRBV6-2/TRBV6-3
d_call: TRBD2
clone_size: -
cdr3_aa: CASRRLGGERDTQYF
cdr3_nt: TGTGCCAGCAGACGACTCGGGGGGGAGAGAGATACGCAGTATTTT

j_call: TRBJ2-7
v_call: TRBV29-1
d_call: TRBD2
clone_size: -
cdr3_aa: CSALGRGEQYF
cdr3_nt: TGCAGCGCCCTAGGGCGGGGGGAGCAGTACTTC

j_call: TRBJ2-7
v_call: TRBV7-9
d_call: TRBD1
clone_size: -
cdr3_aa: CASSFRDRANEQYF
cdr3_nt: TGTGCCAGCAGCTTCCGGGACAGGGCCAACGAGCAGTACTTC

j_call: TRBJ2-3
v_call: TRBV12-3/TRBV12-4
d_call: -
clone_size: -
cdr3_aa: CASSYAVTDTQYF
cdr3_nt: TGTGCCAGCAGTTACGCGGTCACAGATACGCAGTATTTT

j_call: TRBJ2-1
v_call: TRBV27
d_call: TRBD2
clone_size: -
cdr3_aa: CASSLFSGALEQFF
cdr3_nt: TGTGCCAGCAGTTTATTTAGCGGGGCTTTGGAGCAGTTCTTC

j_call: TRBJ2-7
v_call: TRBV4-2
d_call: TRBD2
clone_size: once
cdr3_aa: CASSQDVAGVRGEQYF
cdr3_nt: TGTGCCAGCAGCCAAGATGTAGCGGGGGTCCGGGGCGAGCAGTACTTC

j_call: TRBJ2-7
v_call: TRBV6-2/TRBV6-3
d_call: -
clone_size: -
cdr3_aa: CASSYSAGSSYEQYF
cdr3_nt: TGTGCCAGCAGTTACTCGGCGGGGAGCTCCTACGAGCAGTACTTC

j_call: TRBJ2-1
v_call: TRBV20-1
d_call: -
clone_size: -
cdr3_aa: CSVVGLSYNEQFF
cdr3_nt: TGCAGTGTTGTGGGGCTCTCCTACAATGAGCAGTTCTTC

j_call: TRBJ2-1
v_call: TRBV20-1
d_call: TRBD2
clone_size: -
cdr3_aa: CSARDGAGGNEQFF
cdr3_nt: TGCAGTGCTAGAGATGGGGCGGGGGGCAATGAGCAGTTCTTC

j_call: TRBJ1-2
v_call: TRBV29-1
d_call: TRBD1
clone_size: -
cdr3_aa: CSVAGQSPNYGYTF
cdr3_nt: TGCAGCGTCGCGGGACAGTCTCCTAACTATGGCTACACCTTC

j_call: TRBJ2-7
v_call: TRBV29-1
d_call: -
clone_size: -
cdr3_aa: CSVEVVGRVYEQYF
cdr3_nt: TGCAGCGTTGAGGTCGTGGGGCGGGTCTACGAGCAGTACTTC

j_call: TRBJ2-1
v_call: TRBV29-1
d_call: -
clone_size: -
cdr3_aa: CSVEIYNEQFF
cdr3_nt: TGCAGCGTTGAAATATACAATGAGCAGTTCTTC